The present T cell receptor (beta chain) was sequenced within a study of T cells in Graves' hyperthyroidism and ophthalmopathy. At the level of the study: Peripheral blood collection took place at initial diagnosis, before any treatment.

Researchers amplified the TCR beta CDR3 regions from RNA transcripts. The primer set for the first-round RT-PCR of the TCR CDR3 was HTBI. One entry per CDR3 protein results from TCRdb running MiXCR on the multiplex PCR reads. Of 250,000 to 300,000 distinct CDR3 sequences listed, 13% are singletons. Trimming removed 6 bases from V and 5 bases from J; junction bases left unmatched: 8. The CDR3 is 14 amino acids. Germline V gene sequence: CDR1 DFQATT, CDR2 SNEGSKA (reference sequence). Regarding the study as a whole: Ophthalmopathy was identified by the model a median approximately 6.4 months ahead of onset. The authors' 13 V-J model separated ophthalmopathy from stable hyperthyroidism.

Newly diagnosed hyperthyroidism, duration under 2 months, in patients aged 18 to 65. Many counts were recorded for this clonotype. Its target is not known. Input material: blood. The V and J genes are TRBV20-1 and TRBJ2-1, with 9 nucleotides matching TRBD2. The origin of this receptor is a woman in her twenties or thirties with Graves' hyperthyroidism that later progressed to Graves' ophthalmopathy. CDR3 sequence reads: CSARPSGKHNEQFF. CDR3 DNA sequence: TGCAGTGCGAGGCCTAGCGGGAAGCACAATGAGCAGTTCTTC.